This TCR beta chain emerged from a study of identical twins (dated by TCRdb to about 2016). As for the study more broadly: The study deep-sequenced TCR alpha and beta repertoires from monozygotic twins, unrelated adults of various ages and cord blood to test whether fetal clonotypes persist. To rule out contamination, the twin experiments were replicated at different times with different library preparation protocols.

This clonotype was observed many times. This receptor's antigen is unknown. Base qualities are not recorded, but no much larger clone differs from it by a single base. General findings and caveats noted by the study authors: Fewer insertions were carried by abundant cord blood beta clonotypes, a similar but weaker trend appeared in young adult naive repertoires, and no such trend appeared in memory repertoires. In monozygotic twins, out-of-frame TCR alpha sharing was systematically underestimated by recombination models, although the models agreed with sharing between unrelated individuals. The excess sharing between twins in beta out-of-frame sequences was weaker because fewer shared sequences reduced the signal-to-noise ratio. Out-of-frame TCR alpha sequences shared between twins showed an excess of low generation-probability sequences compared with coincidental sharing between unrelated individuals. Invariant T cells such as MAIT and iNKT could partly confound zero-insertion analyses, although diverse VJ usage argued against such confounding for most clonotypes. Because the same donors could not be followed over many years, conclusions were based on cross-sectional statistical analysis.

The library was prepared using 5' RACE. Sequencer: Illumina HiSeq 2000. Template switching introduced a universal primer binding site; the final cDNA contained a unique molecular identifier, enabling accurate counting of TCR cDNA molecules. First-strand cDNA for TCR alpha and beta chains was synthesized from specific primers in the conserved constant-segment region. To control for contamination, every cDNA library was double barcoded, receiving both a SMART-Mk sample barcode and Illumina barcodes. TruSeq adapter sequences, together with Illumina sample barcodes, were added in two successive PCR steps. Sequencing of the TCR alpha and beta cDNA libraries was done on the Illumina HiSeq platform using custom primers. Processing in the source paper ran as follows. MiGEC processed the raw reads to extract unique molecular identifiers, while MiXCR was used to determine the CDR3 positions. For each individual, recombination models were inferred using an EM algorithm with the repgenHMM and IGoR tools. Shared clonotypes were analyzed with the tcR package in R, and sharing was normalized by the product of cloneset sizes. Out-of-frame nonproductive sequences were analyzed to study raw recombination free of thymic and clonal selection effects. TCRdb reran the public reads through fastp at Q25 and MiXCR, keeping productive beta chains. Each entry is one CDR3 protein sequence, shown with its most common DNA and genes. Here the V and J calls rest on TCRdb's processing, not on the authors' analysis. The sample yields hundreds of thousands of distinct CDR3 sequences; 9% to 15% were counted once. The top ten clonotypes cover 6% to 9% of the sample.

All donors were healthy Caucasians. The twin cohort comprised three pairs of female monozygotic twins, all aged roughly 18 to 30 years. Positive isolation kits from Invitrogen were used to isolate the CD4+ and CD8+ T cell populations. The CDR3 numbers 16 residues from cysteine through phenylalanine. Only the CDR3 DNA stays, 48 bases, in frame from base 1. Trimming leaves V shorter by 2 bases and J shorter by 3 bases, with the junction holding 2 bases beyond the gene matches. The germline V gene gives CDR1 as MGHRA and CDR2 as YSYEKL. These data also featured in a second study, about yellow fever vaccine responses in identical twins. Per that second paper: According to the authors, in identical twins the way T cells responded to vaccination appeared partly convergent and partly personalized. In identical twins, the study followed T cell clones that responded to the vaccine with precision.

The sequence joins TRBV4-1 to TRBJ2-3, with 13 bases aligning to TRBD2. Sequencing input: CD8+ T cells sorted from blood. The TCR was taken from a woman aged 18-35 years in good health. CDR3 sequence: CASSQRLAGGTDTQYF. The DNA sequence is as follows: TGCGCCAGCAGCCAAAGACTAGCGGGGGGTACAGATACGCAGTATTTT.